These T cell receptor beta chains were read from a single sample in a study of blood T cells in healthy people across ages. TCRdb independently ran MiXCR on the 5' RACE reads; one entry per CDR3 protein. The sample holds roughly 1,500,000 distinct CDR3 sequences, roughly 40% seen once. What was sequenced was blood. The origin of the receptors is a woman aged 18-29 years in good health. CDR3s include the opening cysteine and the closing phenylalanine or tryptophan. The order of the fields is J gene, clone size, V gene, D gene, CDR3 DNA, CDR3 protein. A D gene is named only where the DNA matches it firmly. Expanded clones get a size class; other rows say once, few or many, or leave the size out.

j_call: TRBJ1-2
clone_size: many
v_call: TRBV28
d_call: -
cdr3_nt: TGTGCCAGCCGGGGTCTCTTGGGCGATGGCTACACCTTC
cdr3_aa: CASRGLLGDGYTF

j_call: TRBJ2-1
clone_size: -
v_call: TRBV6-1
d_call: TRBD2
cdr3_nt: TGTGCCACTTGTTACGGGGGGGGCCCCTACAATGAGCAGTTCTTC
cdr3_aa: CATCYGGGPYNEQFF

j_call: TRBJ1-2
clone_size: -
v_call: TRBV18
d_call: -
cdr3_nt: TGTGCCAGCTCACCAAGTCCAGGGTACAATGGCTACACCTTC
cdr3_aa: CASSPSPGYNGYTF

j_call: TRBJ2-1
clone_size: few
v_call: TRBV29-1
d_call: TRBD2
cdr3_nt: TGCAGCGTCGCCGGGACTAGCGGCAACAATGAGCAGTTCTTC
cdr3_aa: CSVAGTSGNNEQFF

j_call: TRBJ2-1
clone_size: -
v_call: TRBV5-1
d_call: -
cdr3_nt: TGCGCCAGCAGCTCTGACGGCGGGTGGTACAATGAGCAGTTCTTC
cdr3_aa: CASSSDGGWYNEQFF

j_call: TRBJ2-7
clone_size: -
v_call: TRBV12-3/TRBV12-4
d_call: TRBD2
cdr3_nt: TGTGCCAGCAGTCCGGGACTAGCGCTAGCCTACGAGCAGTACTTC
cdr3_aa: CASSPGLALAYEQYF

j_call: TRBJ1-2
clone_size: -
v_call: TRBV20-1
d_call: -
cdr3_nt: TGCAGTGCTAGACCAGGACAGCCTGCGACTGGCTACACCTTC
cdr3_aa: CSARPGQPATGYTF

j_call: TRBJ2-1
clone_size: -
v_call: TRBV10-3
d_call: TRBD2
cdr3_nt: TGTGCCATCATTGAGCCGGGGACTAGTCCATTCAATGAGCAGTTCTTC
cdr3_aa: CAIIEPGTSPFNEQFF

j_call: TRBJ2-4
clone_size: -
v_call: TRBV7-2
d_call: -
cdr3_nt: TGCCCCAGCAGCTTCGCAGGGCCTAAAAACATTCAGTACTTC
cdr3_aa: CPSSFAGPKNIQYF

j_call: TRBJ1-1
clone_size: -
v_call: TRBV29-1
d_call: -
cdr3_nt: TGCAGCGTTGAATCAGGGGCTTTCTTT
cdr3_aa: CSVESGAFF

j_call: TRBJ2-1
clone_size: few
v_call: TRBV29-1
d_call: -
cdr3_nt: TGCAGCGTAGAATACAGCGTAGGGAATGAGCAGTTCTTC
cdr3_aa: CSVEYSVGNEQFF

j_call: TRBJ2-5
clone_size: -
v_call: TRBV6-1
d_call: -
cdr3_nt: TGTGCCAGCAGTTCAGGCGGGGGCCCCAGCGGGACCCAGTACTTC
cdr3_aa: CASSSGGGPSGTQYF

j_call: TRBJ2-2
clone_size: -
v_call: TRBV12-3/TRBV12-4
d_call: TRBD1
cdr3_nt: TGTGCCAGCAGCCACCGACAGGGACGAGGCGGGGAGCTGTTTTTT
cdr3_aa: CASSHRQGRGGELFF

j_call: TRBJ1-2
clone_size: -
v_call: TRBV6-5
d_call: -
cdr3_nt: TGTGCCAGCAGTTATGACTTGAGGGGCTACACCTTC
cdr3_aa: CASSYDLRGYTF

j_call: TRBJ2-7
clone_size: -
v_call: TRBV12-3/TRBV12-4
d_call: -
cdr3_nt: TGTGCCAGCAATCACGGGGGCTGGAGCTCCTACGAGCAGTACTTC
cdr3_aa: CASNHGGWSSYEQYF

j_call: TRBJ2-5
clone_size: -
v_call: TRBV7-2
d_call: TRBD1
cdr3_nt: TGTGCCAGCAGCTTCCGGGACAGGGAGTTGGATGAGCAGTACTTC
cdr3_aa: CASSFRDRELDEQYF

j_call: TRBJ2-1
clone_size: -
v_call: TRBV28
d_call: -
cdr3_nt: TGTGCCAGCAGTTTAGAAAAAAAGCAGTTCTTC
cdr3_aa: CASSLEKKQFF

j_call: TRBJ1-1
clone_size: many
v_call: TRBV2
d_call: TRBD1
cdr3_nt: TGTGCCAGCAGCTACGGGACAGGTAACACTGAAGCTTTCTTT
cdr3_aa: CASSYGTGNTEAFF